This TCR beta chain was retrieved from a study of shared clonotypes between healthy human individuals. This clone was seen a single time. Profiled with immunoSEQ multiplex PCR; TCRdb holds only in-frame clones, not every one. Of 2,100,000 or so clones in the sample, approximately 96% were seen once. The clonotype comes from a man younger than 35 in good health. Sequencing input: naive CD4+ T cells sorted from blood. Subset noted: CD45RA+ positively selected.

The CDR3 spells CASTLSGGPYEQYF. The DNA of the CDR3 is TGTGCCAGCACTCTGTCTGGGGGACCCTACGAGCAGTACTTC. The J gene is TRBJ2-7, the V gene TRBV6-1; either TRBD1 or TRBD2 may supply D (5 bases each). The V end lost 7 bases, the J end lost 2 bases, and 15 bases lay between the germline ends. This CDR3 has 14 residues. The germline CDR1 and CDR2 sequences are MNHNS and SASEGT.